Below are 14 T cell receptor beta chains sequenced from a single sample in a study of blood T cell repertoires in COVID-19. Libraries were prepared by immunoSEQ multiplex PCR; TCRdb keeps only in-frame clonotypes and omits some of them. The profile shows 35,000 to 50,000 clones, around four fifths of them singletons. Sequenced: peripheral blood. These receptors were obtained from a woman older than 75 with acute or convalescent COVID-19.

The gene calls are TRBV5-4 and TRBJ2-3; the match to TRBD2 covers 10 bases. The CDR3 spans 17 residues. The V and J ends lost 9 bases and 3 bases, in that order; junction bases with no gene match: 16. Germline V gene sequence: CDR1 SGHNT, CDR2 YYREEE (reference sequence). The CDR3 DNA is TGTGCCACCTCGGTCGGAGCGGGGGGGCCTAGGACAGATACGCAGTATTTT. The encoded protein is CATSVGAGGPRTDTQYF.

In DNA form, the CDR3 reads TGTGCCAGCAGTTGGCAGATAAACACTGAAGCTTTCTTT. This translates into CASSWQINTEAFF. The J gene is TRBJ1-1, the V gene TRBV12-3 or TRBV12-4; D is uncertain. V was pared by 4 bases and J by 2 bases, with 8 bases between. The CDR3 covers 13 residues.

The J gene is TRBJ2-5, the V gene TRBV7-9; D perhaps matches TRBD2 (6 bases). Trimming shortened V by 4 bases and J by 4 bases, and 16 bases separated the two germline ends. This CDR3 is 15 amino acids long. Germline values: CDR1 SEHNR, CDR2 FQNEAQ (reference sequence). The CDR3 here is CASSSGGTARETQYF. The CDR3 bases are TGTGCCAGCAGCTCTGGGGGGACCGCGAGAGAGACCCAGTACTTC.

The chain uses TRBV7-9 and TRBJ1-4; a possible D gene is TRBD1 (5 bases). This CDR3 is built from 15 residues. In germline, CDR1 is SEHNR, CDR2 FQNEAQ (reference sequence). V gave up 5 bases and J gave up 7 bases, with 17 bases separating them. The CDR3 sequence is CASSLRTGGTEKLFF. The CDR3 coding sequence is TGTGCCAGCAGCCTTAGGACCGGGGGGACTGAAAAACTGTTTTTT.

The chain combines TRBV5-1 with TRBJ2-5; 11 nucleotides line up with TRBD2. V was clipped by 0 bases and J by 4 bases; unmatched bases: 5. Germline lookup yields CDR1 SGHRS and CDR2 YFSETQ. The CDR3 sequence is 16 residues long. The CDR3 bases are TGCGCCAGCAGCTTGGCAGTAGCGGGGGGGCGAGAGACCCAGTACTTC. This sequence encodes CASSLAVAGGRETQYF.

The chain recombines TRBV28 with TRBJ1-5; 11 nucleotides line up with TRBD1. V lost 4 bases and J lost 7; bases outside the gene matches: 3. Per germline, CDR1 MDHEN and CDR2 SYDVKM. CDR3 length: 14 residues. CDR3 amino acids: CASSWGQGEQPQHF. In DNA, the CDR3 is TGTGCCAGCAGTTGGGGACAGGGGGAACAGCCCCAGCATTTT.

This clone showed up just a few times. The rearrangement links TRBV28 to TRBJ1-2; 7 nucleotides match TRBD1. CDR3 length: 13 amino acids. V shed 4 bases and J 2 bases; nucleotides not matched to a gene: 1. Looked up from germline, CDR1 is MDHEN and CDR2 is SYDVKM. CDR3: CASSWGQNYGYTF. For the CDR3, the DNA is TGTGCCAGCAGTTGGGGACAGAACTATGGCTACACCTTC.

This sequence joins TRBV10-3 and TRBJ2-2, with D perhaps matching TRBD1 or TRBD2 (5 bases each). Deletions cut 8 bases from V and 1 base from J, with 17 bases between. The CDR3 totals 16 residues. Germline lookup yields CDR1 ENHRY and CDR2 SYGVKD. For the CDR3, the DNA is TGTGCCATCGGTGGGGGAGCGGACTTGAACACCGGGGAGCTGTTTTTT. Its protein product is CAIGGGADLNTGELFF.

V and J are TRBV4-1 and TRBJ1-4; 8 bases match TRBD1. Per the germline V gene, CDR1 is MGHRA and CDR2 is YSYEKL. The ends lost 4 bases at V and 11 bases at J; junction bases unmatched: 12. This CDR3 is built from 15 residues. CDR3 region: CASSPGGQGASKLFF. The CDR3 coding sequence is TGCGCCAGCAGCCCTGGGGGGCAGGGGGCATCCAAACTGTTTTTT.

This chain connects TRBV5-1 to TRBJ2-5, with 16 bases matching TRBD2. V shed 4 bases, J shed 4 bases, and the junction held 16 bases outside the gene matches. The germline gives CDR1 SGHRS, CDR2 YFSETQ. The CDR3 sequence is 20 residues long. The CDR3 DNA follows: TGCGCCAGCAGCCCCGAATCGCCGGGACTAGCGGGGGGGCGTGTAGAGACCCAGTACTTC. Its translation is CASSPESPGLAGGRVETQYF.

V gene TRBV6-6 combines with J gene TRBJ1-2; tentative D call: TRBD1 (5 bases). Germline CDR1 is MNHNY and CDR2 is SVGAGI (reference sequence). The germline V and J ends were trimmed by 0 bases and 7 bases, with 9 bases remaining between them. The CDR3 is 13 residues long. The CDR3 DNA sequence: TGTGCCAGCAGTTACTCGGGGGAGGTTGGCTACACCTTC. It yields the protein CASSYSGEVGYTF.

V and J are TRBV18 and TRBJ2-1; TRBD1 agrees at 9 bases. Germline V gene lookup returns CDR1 KGHSH and CDR2 LQKENI. This CDR3 has 19 amino acids. Trimming removed 3 bases from V and 5 bases from J; junction bases left unmatched: 17. CDR3 sequence (DNA): TGTGCCAGCTCACCCCGGGTGGGACAGGGACAGGGACGGGACAATGAGCAGTTCTTC. It codes for CASSPRVGQGQGRDNEQFF.

V usage is TRBV30 and J usage is TRBJ1-3; D may be TRBD1 (5 bases). Trimming took 3 bases from V and 4 from J, leaving 16 bases between them. The CDR3 is 15 amino acids. From germline, CDR1 is GTSNPN and CDR2 SVGIG (reference sequence). The DNA for the CDR3 is TGTGCCTGGAGGGCGAAAGGGGCCGCGGGAAACACCATATATTTT. It translates to CAWRAKGAAGNTIYF. Supplemented by reference TRBV30 and TRBJ1-3, the full variable domain reads SQTIHQWPATLVQPVGSPLSLECTVEGTSNPNLYWYRQAAGRGLQLLFYSVGIGQISSEVPQNLSASRPQDRQFILSSKKLLLSDSGFYLCAWRAKGAAGNTIYFGEGSWLTVV.

This clone showed up just once. J is TRBJ2-5 and V is TRBV29-1; D gene unclear. CDR1 and CDR2 (germline): SQVTM, ANQGSEA. The CDR3 extends over 14 amino acids. The V end lost 5 bases, the J end lost 1 base, and 14 bases lay between the germline ends. CDR3 DNA sequence: TGCAGCGTTATGCCTAGACTGGGCCAAGAGACCCAGTACTTC. Translated, it gives CSVMPRLGQETQYF.